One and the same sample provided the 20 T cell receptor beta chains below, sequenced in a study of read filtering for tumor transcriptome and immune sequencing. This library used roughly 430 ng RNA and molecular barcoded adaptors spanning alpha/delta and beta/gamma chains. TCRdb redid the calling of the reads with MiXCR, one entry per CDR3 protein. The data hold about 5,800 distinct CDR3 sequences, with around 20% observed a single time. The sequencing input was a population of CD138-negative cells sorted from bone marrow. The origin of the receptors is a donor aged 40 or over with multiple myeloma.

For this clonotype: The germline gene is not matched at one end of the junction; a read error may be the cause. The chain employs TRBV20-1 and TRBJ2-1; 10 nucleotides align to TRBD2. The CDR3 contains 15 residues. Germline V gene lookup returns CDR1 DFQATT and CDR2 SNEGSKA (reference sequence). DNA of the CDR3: TGCAGTGCTCGCCCACTAGCGGGGTCCTGCAATGAACAGTTCTTC. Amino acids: CSARPLAGSCNEQFF.

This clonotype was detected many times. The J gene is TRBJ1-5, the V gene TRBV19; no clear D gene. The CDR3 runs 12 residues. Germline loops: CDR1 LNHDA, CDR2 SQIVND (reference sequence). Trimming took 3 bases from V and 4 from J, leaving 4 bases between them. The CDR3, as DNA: TGTGCCAGTAGTATCTTAAATCAGCCCCAGCATTTT. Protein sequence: CASSILNQPQHF.

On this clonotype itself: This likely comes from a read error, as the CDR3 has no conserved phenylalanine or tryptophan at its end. The CDR3 region has the DNA TGTGCCAGCAACCCGCTGGGACAGGTCGAGGAGACCCAGTACATC. Protein product: CASNPLGQVEETQYI. This chain links TRBV25-1 with TRBJ2-5; the match to TRBD1 covers 8 bases. Germline values: CDR1 MGHDK, CDR2 SYGVNS. The CDR3 is 15 residues long. J lost 5 bases, V lost 7 bases, and 12 bases had no gene match.

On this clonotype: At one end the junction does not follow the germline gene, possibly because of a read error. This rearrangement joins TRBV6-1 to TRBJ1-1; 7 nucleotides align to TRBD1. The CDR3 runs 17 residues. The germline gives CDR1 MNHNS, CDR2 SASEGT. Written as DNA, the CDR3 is TGTGCTAGCAGTAAGACTAGACAGGGTTATCGTCCCCATGAAACTTTCTTT. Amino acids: CASSKTRQGYRPHETFF.

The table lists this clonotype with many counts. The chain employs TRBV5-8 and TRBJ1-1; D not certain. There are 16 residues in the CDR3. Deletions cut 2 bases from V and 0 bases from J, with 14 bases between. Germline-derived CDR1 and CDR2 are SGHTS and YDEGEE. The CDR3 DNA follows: TGTGCCAGCAGCTTCTCGGCGAGACTTATGAACACTGAAGCTTTCTTT. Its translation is CASSFSARLMNTEAFF.

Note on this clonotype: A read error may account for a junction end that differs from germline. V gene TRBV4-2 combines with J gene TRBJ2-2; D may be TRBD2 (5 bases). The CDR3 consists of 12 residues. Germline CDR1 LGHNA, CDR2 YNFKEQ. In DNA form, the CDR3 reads TGTGTCAGCAGCCAAGTCCTCGGGGAGCTGGTTTTT. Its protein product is CVSSQVLGELVF.

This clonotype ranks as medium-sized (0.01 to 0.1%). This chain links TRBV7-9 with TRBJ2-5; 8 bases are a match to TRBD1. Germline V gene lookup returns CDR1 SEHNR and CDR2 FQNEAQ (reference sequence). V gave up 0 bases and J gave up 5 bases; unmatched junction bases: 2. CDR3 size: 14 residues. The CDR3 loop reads CASSLAQGAETQYF. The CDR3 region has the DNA TGTGCCAGCAGCTTAGCGCAGGGGGCTGAGACCCAGTACTTC.

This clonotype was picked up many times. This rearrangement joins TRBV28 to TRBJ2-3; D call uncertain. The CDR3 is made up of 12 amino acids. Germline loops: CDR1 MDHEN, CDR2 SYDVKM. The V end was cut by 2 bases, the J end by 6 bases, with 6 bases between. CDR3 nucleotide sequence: TGTGCCAGCAGTTTAGTAGATGATACGCAGTATTTT. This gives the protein CASSLVDDTQYF.

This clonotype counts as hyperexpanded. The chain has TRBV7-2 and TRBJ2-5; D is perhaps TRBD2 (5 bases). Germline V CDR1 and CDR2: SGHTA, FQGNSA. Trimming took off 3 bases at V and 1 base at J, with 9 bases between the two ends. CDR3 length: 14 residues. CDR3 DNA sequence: TGTGCCAGCAGCTTGAGGGATGGCCAAGAGACCCAGTACTTC. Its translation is CASSLRDGQETQYF.

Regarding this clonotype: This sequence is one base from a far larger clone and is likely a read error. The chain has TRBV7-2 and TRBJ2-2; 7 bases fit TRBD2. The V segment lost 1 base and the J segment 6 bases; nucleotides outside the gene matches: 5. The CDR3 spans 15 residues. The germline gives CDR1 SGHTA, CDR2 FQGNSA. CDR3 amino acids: CASSLGRLASGELFF. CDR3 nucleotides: TGTGCCAGCAGCTTAGGGAGACTAGCCTCCGGGGAGCTGTTTTTT.

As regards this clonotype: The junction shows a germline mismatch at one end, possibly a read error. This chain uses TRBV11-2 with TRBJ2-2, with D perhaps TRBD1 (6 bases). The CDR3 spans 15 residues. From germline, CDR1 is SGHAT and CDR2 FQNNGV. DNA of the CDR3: TGTACCAGCATCTTAGGGGGTCTAGCCTCCGGGGAGCTGTTTTTT. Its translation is CTSILGGLASGELFF.

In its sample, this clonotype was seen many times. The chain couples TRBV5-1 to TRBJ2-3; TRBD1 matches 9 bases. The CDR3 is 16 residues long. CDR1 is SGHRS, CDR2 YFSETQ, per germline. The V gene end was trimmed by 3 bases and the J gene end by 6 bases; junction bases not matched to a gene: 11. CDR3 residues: CASSSSGQGLWDTQYF. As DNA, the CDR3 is TGCGCCAGCAGCTCCTCTGGACAGGGGCTTTGGGATACGCAGTATTTT.

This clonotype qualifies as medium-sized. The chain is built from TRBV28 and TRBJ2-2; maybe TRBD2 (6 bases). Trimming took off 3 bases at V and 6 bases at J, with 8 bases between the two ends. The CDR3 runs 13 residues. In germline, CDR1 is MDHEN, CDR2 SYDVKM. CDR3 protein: CASSFRGAGELFF. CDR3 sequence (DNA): TGTGCCAGCAGTTTCCGCGGGGCCGGGGAGCTGTTTTTT.

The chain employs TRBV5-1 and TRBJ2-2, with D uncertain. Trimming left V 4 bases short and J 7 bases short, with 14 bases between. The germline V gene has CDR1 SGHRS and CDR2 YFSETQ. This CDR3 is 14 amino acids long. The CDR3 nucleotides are TGCGCCAGCAGCCCCTTCTCGACTGGCGGGGAGCTGTTTTTT. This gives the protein CASSPFSTGGELFF.

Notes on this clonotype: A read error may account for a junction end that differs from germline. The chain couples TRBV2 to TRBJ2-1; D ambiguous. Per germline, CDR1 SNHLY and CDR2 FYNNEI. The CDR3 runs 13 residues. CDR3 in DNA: TGTGCCAGCAAGGCAGAGTCCCACAATAAGCAGTCCTTC. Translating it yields CASKAESHNKQSF.

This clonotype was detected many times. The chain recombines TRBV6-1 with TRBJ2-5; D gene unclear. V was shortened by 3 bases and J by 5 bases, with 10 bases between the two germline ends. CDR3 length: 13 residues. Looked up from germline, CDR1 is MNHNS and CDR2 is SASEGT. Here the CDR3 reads CASSDPFTETQYF. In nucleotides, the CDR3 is TGTGCCAGCAGTGACCCCTTCACGGAGACCCAGTACTTC.

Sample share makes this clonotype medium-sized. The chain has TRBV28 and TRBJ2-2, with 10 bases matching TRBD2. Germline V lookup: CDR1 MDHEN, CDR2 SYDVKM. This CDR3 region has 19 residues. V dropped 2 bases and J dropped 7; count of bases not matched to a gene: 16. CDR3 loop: CASSLIGAAGGPIFGELFF. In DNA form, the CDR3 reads TGTGCCAGCAGTTTAATAGGCGCAGCGGGAGGGCCGATTTTCGGGGAGCTGTTTTTT.

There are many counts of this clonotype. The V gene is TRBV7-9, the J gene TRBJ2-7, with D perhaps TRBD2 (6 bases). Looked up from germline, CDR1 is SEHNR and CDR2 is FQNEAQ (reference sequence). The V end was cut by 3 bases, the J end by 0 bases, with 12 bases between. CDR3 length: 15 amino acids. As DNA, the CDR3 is TGTGCCAGCAGCTTTACGGGAGTTTCCTCCTACGAGCAGTACTTC. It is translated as CASSFTGVSSYEQYF.

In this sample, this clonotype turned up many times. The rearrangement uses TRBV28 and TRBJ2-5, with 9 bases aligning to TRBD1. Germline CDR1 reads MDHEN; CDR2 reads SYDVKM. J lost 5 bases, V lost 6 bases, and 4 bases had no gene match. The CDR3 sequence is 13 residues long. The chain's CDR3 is CASSTGGAETQYF. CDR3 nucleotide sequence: TGTGCCAGCAGCACAGGGGGCGCGGAGACCCAGTACTTC.

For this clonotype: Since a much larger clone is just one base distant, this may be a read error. CDR3 region: CASSLTTLDTEAFF. CDR3 in DNA: TGTGCCAGCAGCTTAACGACACTGGACACTGAAGCTTTCTTT. The rearrangement uses TRBV7-8 and TRBJ1-1, with D unresolved. Trimming removed 2 bases at V and 3 bases at J, with 10 bases between. The length of the CDR3 is 14 residues. The germline V gene encodes CDR1 SGHVS and CDR2 FQNEAQ.